This entry concerns a single T cell receptor (beta chain). Its antigen is currently unknown. This entry belongs to a study of beta chain features in type 1 diabetes. Germline CDR1 and CDR2: SGHTA and FQGTGA. V lost 2 bases and J lost 5, with 15 bases in between. CDR3 length: 15 residues. Study-wide findings and caveats: It was possible that PCR favored shorter templates, equally so in patients and controls. In all four CD4+ subsets, TCRB CDR3 length was significantly, moderately reduced in type 1 diabetes. Patients showed naive, central memory and Treg TCRB repertoires that appeared more similar than those of healthy donors.

Of the isolated RNA, all was reverse transcribed, and so the sequenced material was expressed TCRB transcripts. For naive, central memory and regulatory T cell samples, reads averaged about 3.7 million. Assay: immunoSEQ multiplex PCR; the TCRdb copy retains only in-frame clones and omits some. The sample shows roughly 350,000 clones, around 9.6% of them seen only once. The specimen sequenced was central memory CD4+ T cells from blood. V usage is TRBV7-3 and J usage is TRBJ2-5, with D uncertain. The TCR sequence derives from a man in his thirties or forties with type 1 diabetes. The CDR3 coding sequence is TGTGCCAGCAGCTTACTAGGGCAAAACGAGGAGACCCAGTACTTC. The encoded protein is CASSLLGQNEETQYF.